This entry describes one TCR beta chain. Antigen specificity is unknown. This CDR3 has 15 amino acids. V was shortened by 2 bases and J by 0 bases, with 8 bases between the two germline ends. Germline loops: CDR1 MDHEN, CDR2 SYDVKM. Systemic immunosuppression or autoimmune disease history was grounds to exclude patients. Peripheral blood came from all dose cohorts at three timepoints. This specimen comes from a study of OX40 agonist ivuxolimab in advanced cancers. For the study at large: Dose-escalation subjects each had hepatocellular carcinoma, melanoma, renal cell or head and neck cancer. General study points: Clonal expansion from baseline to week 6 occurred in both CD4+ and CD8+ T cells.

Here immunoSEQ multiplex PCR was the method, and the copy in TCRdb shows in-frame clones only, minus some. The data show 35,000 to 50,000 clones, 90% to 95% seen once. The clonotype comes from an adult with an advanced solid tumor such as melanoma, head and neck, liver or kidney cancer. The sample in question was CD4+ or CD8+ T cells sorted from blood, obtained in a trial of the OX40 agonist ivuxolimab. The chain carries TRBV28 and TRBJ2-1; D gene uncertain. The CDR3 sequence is CASSLTLSSYNEQFF. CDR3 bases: TGTGCCAGCAGTTTAACGCTCAGCTCCTACAATGAGCAGTTCTTC.